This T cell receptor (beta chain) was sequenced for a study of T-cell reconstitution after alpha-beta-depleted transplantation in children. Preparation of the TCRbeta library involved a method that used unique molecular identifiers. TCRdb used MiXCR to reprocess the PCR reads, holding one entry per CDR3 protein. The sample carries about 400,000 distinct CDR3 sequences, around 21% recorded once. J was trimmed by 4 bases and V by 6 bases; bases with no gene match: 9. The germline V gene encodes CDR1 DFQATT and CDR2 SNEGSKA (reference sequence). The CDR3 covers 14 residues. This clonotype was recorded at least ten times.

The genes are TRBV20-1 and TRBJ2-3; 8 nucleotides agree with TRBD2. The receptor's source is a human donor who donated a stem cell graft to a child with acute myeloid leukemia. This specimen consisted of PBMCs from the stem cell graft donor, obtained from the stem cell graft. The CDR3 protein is CSAEEAGGSDTQYF. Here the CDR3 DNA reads TGCAGTGCCGAGGAGGCGGGAGGCTCAGATACGCAGTATTTT.